This TCR beta chain was obtained from a study of T cells in Graves' hyperthyroidism and ophthalmopathy. Study-wide results and limits: Most clonotypes expanded in the thyroid (above 0.001) were also present in blood.

The CDR3 regions of TCR beta were amplified from RNA transcripts. TCR CDR3 regions were first amplified by RT-PCR with HTBI primers. Each CDR3 protein is one row after TCRdb ran MiXCR on the multiplex PCR reads. Of under 300,000 distinct CDR3 sequences in the sample, 14% to 15% are singletons; the top ten hold about an eighth. Patients with uncontrolled infections, other autoimmune diseases, pregnancy or lactation were excluded. Any symptoms of ophthalmopathy came after the first hyperthyroidism diagnosis, from which the blood sample dates. Trimming took 6 bases from V and 1 from J, leaving 17 bases between them. The CDR3 loop spans 16 amino acids. Germline values: CDR1 SGHAT, CDR2 FQNNGV. This clonotype has ten or more counts. No antigen is known for it.

Input material: blood. This chain links TRBV11-2 with TRBJ2-3; tentatively, D is TRBD2 (6 bases). The TCR comes from a woman in her thirties or forties with Graves' hyperthyroidism that later progressed to Graves' ophthalmopathy. CDR3 sequence reads: CASSTSTNWGTDTQYF. The CDR3 bases are TGTGCCAGCAGTACTAGCACCAATTGGGGCACAGATACGCAGTATTTT.